The 28 T cell receptor beta chains reported below all come from one sample, sequenced in a study of T cell responses to AZD1222 COVID-19 vaccine. Measured with immunoSEQ multiplex PCR; TCRdb has only the in-frame clones, and not every one. The data contain roughly 120,000 clones, approximately 83% of them seen just once; the ten biggest clones take up approximately 8.5%. This specimen consisted of peripheral blood, obtained on day 0 of AZD1222 vaccination. The receptors were sampled from an adult in good health.

The chain carries TRBV5-1 and TRBJ2-5; TRBD1 aligns across 8 bases. The germline CDR1 and CDR2 sequences are SGHRS and YFSETQ. J lost 1 base, V lost 3 bases, and 8 bases had no gene match. The length of the CDR3 is 16 residues. CDR3 sequence: CASSWRTGFTQETQYF. CDR3 DNA sequence: TGCGCCAGCAGCTGGAGGACAGGGTTTACCCAAGAGACCCAGTACTTC.

The genes are TRBV7-2 and TRBJ1-1; D is perhaps TRBD1 (5 bases). There are 14 residues in the CDR3. The V gene lost 1 base and the J gene lost 7 bases, with 13 bases spanning the gap. CDR1 and CDR2 (germline): SGHTA, FQGNSA. The CDR3 loop reads CASSLVRQGSEAFF. The CDR3 nucleotides read TGTGCCAGCAGCTTAGTTCGTCAGGGTAGTGAAGCTTTCTTT.

This clone was picked up a small number of times. The rearrangement links TRBV5-1 to TRBJ1-2, with a weak D call TRBD1 (6 bases). There are 13 residues in the CDR3. The germline V gene encodes CDR1 SGHRS and CDR2 YFSETQ. V lost 3 bases and J lost 6, with 12 bases in between. CDR3 sequence: CASSSTGDNGYTF. In nucleotides, the CDR3 is TGCGCCAGCAGCTCGACGGGGGACAATGGCTACACCTTC. The variable domain in full, with the rest retrieved from reference TRBV5-1 and TRBJ1-2, is KAGVTQTPRYLIKTRGQQVTLSCSPISGHRSVSWYQQTPGQGLQFLFEYFSETQRNKGNFPGRFSGRQFSNSRSEMNVSTLELGDSALYLCASSSTGDNGYTFGSGTRLTVV.

This clone was observed a handful of times. Germline and junction disagree at one end, which may indicate a read error. This chain joins TRBV3-1 (or the pseudogene TRBV3-2) and TRBJ1-1; D gene unclear. CDR3 length: 15 amino acids. Looked up from germline, CDR1 is LGHDT and CDR2 is YNNKEL (reference sequence). In nucleotides, the CDR3 is TGTGCCAGCACCCAAGGCTTCAGGATTGCCACTGAAGCTTTCTTT. This translates into CASTQGFRIATEAFF.

CDR3 loop: CASSSTSGLAGREQFF. DNA for the CDR3: TGTGCCAGCAGCTCCACCTCGGGACTAGCGGGACGTGAGCAGTTCTTC. The V gene is TRBV7-8, the J gene TRBJ2-1; 13 positions agree with TRBD2. This CDR3 has 16 amino acids. J was trimmed by 9 bases and V by 4 bases; bases with no gene match: 9. Germline V gene sequence: CDR1 SGHVS, CDR2 FQNEAQ.

The chain is built from TRBV10-3 and TRBJ1-2; TRBD1 aligns across 7 bases. This CDR3 is built from 16 residues. Germline V gene data show CDR1 as ENHRY and CDR2 as SYGVKD. J lost 8 bases, V lost 0 bases, and 12 bases had no gene match. CDR3: CAISESSITGAGGYTF. CDR3 coding DNA: TGTGCCATCAGTGAGTCCAGCATAACAGGGGCAGGAGGCTACACCTTC.

This clone was counted a single time. V is TRBV2 and J is TRBJ1-5; no reliable D call. Germline V gene data show CDR1 as SNHLY and CDR2 as FYNNEI. The CDR3 extends over 14 amino acids. V was cut by 7 bases and J by 0 bases, with 10 bases left in between. The CDR3 nucleotides read TGTGCCAGCAACGATGGGTATAGCAATCAGCCCCAGCATTTT. Translating gives CASNDGYSNQPQHF.

This clone was observed once. One junction end disagrees with the germline gene, perhaps due to a read error. Here the CDR3 reads CASSQEHRAFSYEQYF. The DNA of the CDR3 is TGTGCCAGCAGCCAAGAACATAGGGCCTTCTCCTACGAGCAATACTTC. The chain recombines TRBV3-1 (or the pseudogene TRBV3-2) with TRBJ2-7; D not resolved. There are 16 residues in the CDR3. Germline V lookup: CDR1 LGHDT, CDR2 YNNKEL (reference sequence).

The chain has TRBV27 and TRBJ1-1; D remains unclear. The germline CDR1 and CDR2 sequences are MNHEY and SMNVEV (reference sequence). Trimming took 6 bases from V and 1 from J, leaving 24 bases between them. This CDR3 comprises 18 residues. In DNA form, the CDR3 reads TGTGCCAGCAGGGAGACGCGACAAATTGCGCGGTCGAACACTGAAGCTTTCTTT. Its protein product is CASRETRQIARSNTEAFF.

The rearrangement links TRBV2 to TRBJ1-3; possible D gene TRBD1, 6 bases. This CDR3 has 15 amino acids. The germline CDR1 and CDR2 sequences are SNHLY and FYNNEI. Trimming pared 4 bases from V and 2 bases from J, leaving 12 bases between. In nucleotides, the CDR3 is TGTGCCAGCAGTGTATCGGAGGGGGCTGGAAACACCATATATTTT. Residues: CASSVSEGAGNTIYF.

The genes are TRBV3-1 (or the pseudogene TRBV3-2) and TRBJ2-7; D gene ambiguous. Trimming took 4 bases from V and 4 from J, leaving 14 bases between them. Germline V gene data show CDR1 as LGHDT and CDR2 as YNNKEL (reference sequence). The CDR3 runs to 14 residues. CDR3 nucleotides: TGTGCCAGCAGCCCCCGTTTAGTAGCTTACGAGCAGTACTTC. Residues: CASSPRLVAYEQYF.

This sequence joins TRBV5-1 and TRBJ2-7; 7 bases align to TRBD1. The V gene's germline CDR1 is SGHRS and CDR2 YFSETQ. The CDR3 consists of 13 residues. Germline trimming cut 4 bases from V and 3 bases from J; bases unmatched to any gene: 4. CDR3 region: CASSLRGLYEQYF. The CDR3 DNA reads as TGCGCCAGCAGCCTAAGGGGGCTCTACGAGCAGTACTTC.

The gene calls are TRBV29-1 and TRBJ1-1; D is possibly TRBD1 (6 bases). Between the trimmed V and J ends, which lost 4 bases and 3 bases, there was a span of 9 bases. This CDR3 spans 12 amino acids. Germline CDR1 reads SQVTM; CDR2 reads ANQGSEA. The CDR3 protein is CSVGDTYTEAFF. The CDR3 region has the DNA TGCAGCGTTGGGGACACCTACACTGAAGCTTTCTTT.

The chain links TRBV3-1 (or the pseudogene TRBV3-2) to TRBJ2-7; no definite D call. V was cut by 1 base and J by 7 bases, with 5 bases left in between. Germline CDR1 is LGHDT and CDR2 is YNNKEL (reference sequence). The CDR3 runs to 11 residues. CDR3 protein: CASSQVREQYF. CDR3 nucleotide sequence: TGTGCCAGCAGCCAAGTAAGGGAGCAGTACTTC.

CDR3 in DNA: TGCGCCAGCAGCCAACAACCCCCAGGAACAGGGTGGGGGGGAGAGACCCAGTACTTC. Its protein product is CASSQQPPGTGWGGETQYF. V is TRBV4-3 and J is TRBJ2-5; D might be TRBD2 (7 bases). V lost 2 bases and J lost 4, with 26 bases in between. The CDR3 totals 19 residues. Per germline, CDR1 LGHNA and CDR2 YSLEER.

The V and J genes are TRBV7-3 and TRBJ2-7; TRBD1 agrees at 12 bases. Trimming removed 4 bases from V and 2 bases from J; junction bases left unmatched: 6. The V gene's germline CDR1 is SGHTA and CDR2 FQGTGA. The CDR3 has 16 residues. CDR3 coding DNA: TGTGCCAGCAGCTATTCCGGGACAGGGGGCCCCTACGAGCAGTACTTC. Translation: CASSYSGTGGPYEQYF.

V and J are TRBV6-5 and TRBJ2-1; 8 nucleotides match TRBD2. The germline gives CDR1 MNHEY, CDR2 SVGAGI. The V gene end was trimmed by 8 bases and the J gene end by 10 bases; junction bases not matched to a gene: 13. This CDR3 spans 14 amino acids. The CDR3 region is CASRWAGGVYEQFF. The DNA for the CDR3 is TGTGCCAGCCGATGGGCGGGGGGCGTGTACGAGCAGTTCTTC.

There are a few counts of this clone. The chain joins TRBV5-1 to TRBJ2-7; D is possibly TRBD2 (6 bases). The CDR3 has 15 amino acids. CDR1 is SGHRS, CDR2 YFSETQ, per germline. The V end lost 1 base, the J end lost 6 bases, and 17 bases lay between the germline ends. The CDR3 DNA sequence: TGCGCCAGCAGCTTGACGGCTAGCGAGGGGCGCGAGCAGTACTTC. Amino acid sequence: CASSLTASEGREQYF.

The chain carries TRBV5-1 and TRBJ1-6; 7 bases agree with TRBD1. The CDR3 spans 21 residues. V lost 3 bases and J lost 0; bases outside the gene matches: 18. The germline V gene has CDR1 SGHRS and CDR2 YFSETQ. CDR3 amino acids: CASSSGRPGQRDSSYNSPLHF. The CDR3 DNA sequence: TGCGCCAGCAGCTCCGGACGGCCGGGACAGCGAGATAGCTCCTATAATTCACCCCTCCACTTT.

In its sample, this clone was seen a few times. The CDR3 protein is CASSVQGQETQYF. The CDR3 DNA reads TGTGCCAGCAGTGTCCAGGGACAAGAGACCCAGTACTTC. The V and J genes are TRBV2 and TRBJ2-5, with D possibly being TRBD1 (5 bases). V lost 4 bases to trimming and J lost 2 bases, with 8 bases between them. Germline CDR1 and CDR2: SNHLY and FYNNEI. The CDR3 is 13 residues long. The complete variable domain, with remaining parts taken from reference TRBV2 and TRBJ2-5, reads EPEVTQTPSHQVTQMGQEVILRCVPISNHLYFYWYRQILGQKVEFLVSFYNNEISEKSEIFDDQFSVERPDGSNFTLKIRSTKLEDSAMYFCASSVQGQETQYFGPGTRLLVL.

V gene TRBV30 combines with J gene TRBJ1-2; D is ambiguous. CDR3 length: 12 amino acids. Trimming stripped 6 bases from V and 12 bases from J, with 20 bases between. Germline values: CDR1 GTSNPN, CDR2 SVGIG (reference sequence). The CDR3 sequence is CACPQELGSHTF. The CDR3 nucleotides read TGTGCCTGCCCTCAAGAGCTTGGGAGTCACACCTTC.

Remarks on this clone: Other DNA sequences in this sample translate to the same CDR3. The gene calls are TRBV7-9 and TRBJ1-2, with TRBD1 as a possible D gene (6 bases). Trimming removed 5 bases at V and 2 bases at J, with 15 bases between. The CDR3 consists of 15 residues. Per germline, CDR1 SEHNR and CDR2 FQNEAQ (reference sequence). The CDR3, as DNA: TGTGCCAGCAGCCCCGTACAGGGAACGAACTATGGCTACACCTTC. Translation gives CASSPVQGTNYGYTF. Drawing the rest from reference TRBV7-9 and TRBJ1-2, the complete variable domain is DTGVSQNPRHKITKRGQNVTFRCDPISEHNRLYWYRQTLGQGPEFLTYFQNEAQLEKSRLLSDRFSAERPKGSFSTLEIQRTEQGDSAMYLCASSPVQGTNYGYTFGSGTRLTVV.

The rearrangement links TRBV30 to TRBJ1-5, with D perhaps TRBD1 (6 bases). V lost 5 bases, J lost 7 bases, and 15 bases lay in between. The V gene's germline CDR1 is GTSNPN and CDR2 SVGIG (reference sequence). CDR3 length equals 13 residues. The CDR3 DNA reads TGTGCCTGGGCAACAGGGTTTGAACAGCCCCAGCATTTT. Protein: CAWATGFEQPQHF.

The chain uses TRBV30 and TRBJ1-4, with D possibly TRBD1 on 6 matching bases. Germline values: CDR1 GTSNPN, CDR2 SVGIG (reference sequence). The CDR3 length is 15 residues. The V and J ends lost 4 bases and 7 bases respectively, with 19 bases between them. CDR3 sequence (DNA): TGTGCCTGGACCGAGAACAGGGTCGTCGGTGAAAAACTGTTTTTT. Protein: CAWTENRVVGEKLFF.

This chain connects TRBV6-4 to TRBJ1-3; D not resolved. V shed 0 bases and J shed 2 bases, with 8 bases lying between them. CDR1 is MRHNA, CDR2 SNTAGT, per germline. CDR3 length: 15 amino acids. The CDR3, as DNA: TGTGCCAGCAGTGACTCCTCGGAACCTGGAAACACCATATATTTT. This gives the protein CASSDSSEPGNTIYF.

V usage is TRBV27 and J usage is TRBJ1-1; D uncertain. The CDR3 totals 14 residues. V was cut by 3 bases and J by 2 bases, with 10 bases left in between. Germline V gene sequence: CDR1 MNHEY, CDR2 SMNVEV (reference sequence). In DNA, the CDR3 is TGTGCCAGCAGTTTCGGGTCAGGAAACACTGAAGCTTTCTTT. Residues: CASSFGSGNTEAFF.

The chain uses TRBV4-1 and TRBJ2-7; either TRBD1 or TRBD2 may fit D (7 bases each). Trimming stripped 1 base from V and 0 bases from J, with 22 bases between. From germline, CDR1 is MGHRA and CDR2 YSYEKL. This CDR3 comprises 19 residues. In DNA form, the CDR3 reads TGCGCCAGCAGCCAAGGCATCCTTGGCCGGGGGGACAGCTCCTACGAGCAGTACTTC. Translating it yields CASSQGILGRGDSSYEQYF.

The chain is built from TRBV19 and TRBJ1-5, with 8 bases fitting TRBD1. This CDR3 comprises 13 residues. Trimming at V came to 8 bases and at J to 6 bases, leaving 6 bases not matched to a gene. Germline lookup yields CDR1 LNHDA and CDR2 SQIVND (reference sequence). CDR3 nucleotide sequence: TGTGCCAGTGCCGACAGGGGCGTTCAGCCCCAGCATTTT. Translation gives CASADRGVQPQHF. The full variable domain, completed using reference TRBV19 and TRBJ1-5, is DGGITQSPKYLFRKEGQNVTLSCEQNLNHDAMYWYRQDPGQGLRLIYYSQIVNDFQKGDIAEGYSVSREKKESFPLTVTSAQKNPTAFYLCASADRGVQPQHFGDGTRLSIL.